The 14 T cell receptor beta chains listed next were all sequenced from one sample in a study of blood T cell repertoires in COVID-19. Libraries were prepared by immunoSEQ multiplex PCR; TCRdb keeps only in-frame clonotypes and omits some of them. The sample consists of approximately 150,000 clones, 80% to 90% of them appearing once. Source material: peripheral blood. The receptors derive from a man aged 55 to 70 with active or convalescent COVID-19.

The rearrangement joins TRBV28 to TRBJ1-1, with D uncertain. This CDR3 contains 14 residues. From germline, CDR1 is MDHEN and CDR2 SYDVKM. The ends were cut back, 5 bases at V and 7 bases at J, with 17 bases in the middle. This chain's CDR3 is CASSPPAVSFEAFF. Here the CDR3 DNA reads TGTGCCAGCAGTCCCCCGGCGGTCTCCTTTGAAGCTTTCTTT.

This clone was detected only a few times. This chain connects TRBV9 to TRBJ1-6; 7 bases fit TRBD1. The V gene's germline CDR1 is SGDLS and CDR2 YYNGEE. After removal of 4 bases from V and 12 bases from J, the junction contained 13 bases not matched to a gene. This CDR3 comprises 15 residues. The chain's CDR3 is CASSPRDSGFLPLHF. CDR3 nucleotide sequence: TGTGCCAGCAGCCCCCGGGACAGCGGGTTCTTACCCCTCCACTTT.

V and J are TRBV7-6 and TRBJ1-1; D is unresolved. Trimming took off 5 bases at V and 1 base at J, with 11 bases between the two ends. Germline V CDR1 and CDR2: SGHVS, FNYEAQ. This CDR3 has 14 amino acids. Here the CDR3 reads CASSPATRNTEAFF. CDR3 bases: TGTGCCAGCAGCCCCGCAACTAGGAACACTGAAGCTTTCTTT.

This chain links TRBV28 with TRBJ1-1; 9 bases line up with TRBD1. The V gene end was trimmed by 2 bases and the J gene end by 1 base; junction bases not matched to a gene: 2. This CDR3 has 15 amino acids. Germline CDR1 is MDHEN and CDR2 is SYDVKM. In DNA form, the CDR3 reads TGTGCCAGCAGTTTAGGGGGACAGGGGAACACTGAAGCTTTCTTT. Its protein product is CASSLGGQGNTEAFF.

J is TRBJ2-7 and V is TRBV28; TRBD2 matches at 12 bases. Per germline, CDR1 MDHEN and CDR2 SYDVKM. The CDR3 covers 14 residues. Germline trimming cut 4 bases from V and 2 bases from J; bases unmatched to any gene: 0. This chain's CDR3 is CASSWTSGAYEQYF. CDR3 nucleotide sequence: TGTGCCAGCAGTTGGACTAGCGGGGCCTACGAGCAGTACTTC.

The chain combines TRBV6-2 or TRBV6-3 with TRBJ1-5; the D is unclear. V dropped 5 bases and J dropped 7 bases, with 12 bases sitting between them. Germline lookup yields CDR1 MNHEY and CDR2 SVGEGT. The CDR3 length is 13 residues. CDR3 sequence reads: CASSKAGGQPQHF. The CDR3 DNA sequence: TGTGCCAGCAGTAAGGCCGGAGGGCAGCCCCAGCATTTT.

This clone showed up just a few times. The rearrangement uses TRBV10-2 and TRBJ2-7, with D uncertain. Between the trimmed V and J ends, which lost 4 bases and 4 bases, there was a span of 8 bases. The germline CDR1 and CDR2 sequences are WSHSY and SAAADI. CDR3 length equals 12 residues. The DNA for the CDR3 is TGCGCCAGCAGTGGAGCGTCGTACGAGCAGTACTTC. Protein product: CASSGASYEQYF.

The chain is built from TRBV27 and TRBJ2-5, with 12 bases matching TRBD2. V lost 6 bases to trimming and J lost 5 bases; unmatched junction nucleotides: 13. The CDR3 consists of 17 residues. Germline V lookup: CDR1 MNHEY, CDR2 SMNVEV (reference sequence). For the CDR3, the DNA is TGTGCCAGCAGAGGACGGACTAGCGGGGCGCGACGGGAGACCCAGTACTTC. Protein: CASRGRTSGARRETQYF.

The chain carries TRBV6-5 and TRBJ1-3; a weak D match, TRBD1 (5 bases). The germline V gene encodes CDR1 MNHEY and CDR2 SVGAGI. V shed 6 bases and J shed 3 bases, with 12 bases lying between them. CDR3 length: 14 residues. The CDR3 sequence is CASSPGGNGNTIYF. Here the CDR3 DNA reads TGTGCCAGCAGCCCCGGGGGGAATGGAAACACCATATATTTT.

The chain couples TRBV5-8 to TRBJ2-1, with a possible D match to TRBD1 (5 bases). Germline-derived CDR1 and CDR2 are SGHTS and YDEGEE. Trimming removed 2 bases from V and 10 bases from J, with 13 bases in between. CDR3 length: 13 residues. CDR3 protein: CASSLGARFEQFF. CDR3 DNA: TGTGCCAGCAGCTTAGGGGCACGGTTCGAGCAGTTCTTC.

The rearrangement joins TRBV28 to TRBJ2-7, with a weak D call TRBD1 (6 bases). In germline, CDR1 is MDHEN, CDR2 SYDVKM. There are 14 residues in the CDR3. The ends were cut back, 3 bases at V and 5 bases at J, with 14 bases in the middle. The CDR3 DNA is TGTGCCAGCAGTTTGAGAAGGGGGTGGGACGAGCAGTACTTC. Its translation: CASSLRRGWDEQYF. Complete variable domain (other parts from reference TRBV28 and TRBJ2-7): DVKVTQSSRYLVKRTGEKVFLECVQDMDHENMFWYRQDPGLGLRLIYFSYDVKMKEKGDIPEGYSVSREKKERFSLILESASTNQTSMYLCASSLRRGWDEQYFGPGTRLTVT.

The J gene is TRBJ2-5, the V gene TRBV5-1; 9 nucleotides align to TRBD1. Germline values: CDR1 SGHRS, CDR2 YFSETQ. This CDR3 is built from 14 residues. V lost 4 bases, J lost 2 bases, and 3 bases stayed unmatched. In DNA form, the CDR3 reads TGCGCCAGCAGCCCCGGACAGGGGCAAGAGACCCAGTACTTC. It encodes CASSPGQGQETQYF.

The chain joins TRBV10-3 to TRBJ1-1; the match to TRBD1 covers 8 bases. Per germline, CDR1 ENHRY and CDR2 SYGVKD. With 3 bases clipped from V and 8 bases from J, the junction kept 8 bases outside the gene matches. The CDR3 covers 14 residues. The CDR3, as DNA: TGTGCCATCAGTGAACATCGGGACAGGACAGAAGCTTTCTTT. Translated, it gives CAISEHRDRTEAFF.

This chain uses TRBV27 with TRBJ2-7, with no clear D. Germline V CDR1 and CDR2: MNHEY, SMNVEV (reference sequence). The CDR3 consists of 17 residues. V lost 6 bases and J lost 3, with 24 bases in between. CDR3 sequence (DNA): TGTGCCAGCAGCCCCTATCCCTTAGTCATTCAAAACTACGAGCAGTACTTC. Its protein is CASSPYPLVIQNYEQYF.